This T cell receptor beta chain is from a study of blood T cells in healthy people across ages. Broader study findings: Age advanced and TCR beta diversity per million T cells fell, roughly linearly.

Primed by a sample-barcoded 5' primer and a J-beta primer mix, a second PCR proceeded for roughly 6 to 12 cycles. TCRdb reprocessed the 5' RACE reads with MiXCR, giving one entry per CDR3 protein. The sample lists around 780,000 distinct CDR3 sequences; more than 50% were seen once. Comment on this clonotype: Its antigen is unidentified.

Sequences were obtained from blood. This clonotype was obtained from a man between 40 and 49 years old in good health.

CDR3 region: CASSRGTGRQETQYF. The CDR3 DNA is TGTGCCAGCAGTCGGGGGACAGGCAGACAAGAGACCCAGTACTTC. The chain carries TRBV5-4 and TRBJ2-5, with 8 bases fitting TRBD1. This CDR3 spans 15 amino acids. Germline V gene sequence: CDR1 SGHNT, CDR2 YYREEE (reference sequence). Trimming took 5 bases from V and 2 from J; bases not matched to a gene: 8.